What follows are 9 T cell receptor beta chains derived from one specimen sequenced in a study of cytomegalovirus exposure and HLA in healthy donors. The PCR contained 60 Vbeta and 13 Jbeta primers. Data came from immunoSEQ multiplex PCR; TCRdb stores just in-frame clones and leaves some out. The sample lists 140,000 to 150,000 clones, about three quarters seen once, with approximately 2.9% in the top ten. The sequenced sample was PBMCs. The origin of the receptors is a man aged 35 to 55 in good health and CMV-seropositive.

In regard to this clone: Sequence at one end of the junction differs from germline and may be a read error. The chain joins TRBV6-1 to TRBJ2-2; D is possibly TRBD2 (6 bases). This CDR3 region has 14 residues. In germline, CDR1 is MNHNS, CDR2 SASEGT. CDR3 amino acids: CASSGPGPMGGLFF. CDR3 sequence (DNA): TGTGCCAGCAGTGGCCCGGGGCCCATGGGGGGGCTGTTTTTT.

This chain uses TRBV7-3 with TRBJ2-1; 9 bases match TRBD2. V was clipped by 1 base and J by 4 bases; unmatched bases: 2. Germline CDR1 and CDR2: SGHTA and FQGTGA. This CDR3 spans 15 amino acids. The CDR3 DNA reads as TGTGCCAGCAGCTTAAAACTAGCGGGTTACAATGAGCAGTTCTTC. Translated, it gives CASSLKLAGYNEQFF.

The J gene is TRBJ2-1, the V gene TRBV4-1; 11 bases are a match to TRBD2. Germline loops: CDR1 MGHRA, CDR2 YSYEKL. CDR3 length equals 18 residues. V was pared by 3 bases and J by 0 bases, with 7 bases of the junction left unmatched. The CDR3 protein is CASSHGTSGRRSYNEQFF. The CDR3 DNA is TGCGCCAGCAGCCACGGGACTAGCGGTAGACGCTCCTACAATGAGCAGTTCTTC.

CDR3 nucleotide sequence: TGTGCCAGCAGCTTAGTTGAAGGACAGGGGGCCGTATTTGGTGACATTCAGTACTTC. Translation gives CASSLVEGQGAVFGDIQYF. The V gene is TRBV7-9, the J gene TRBJ2-4; 11 nucleotides line up with TRBD1. The CDR3 has 19 amino acids. Germline-derived CDR1 and CDR2 are SEHNR and FQNEAQ (reference sequence). J lost 8 bases, V lost 1 base, and 16 bases had no gene match.

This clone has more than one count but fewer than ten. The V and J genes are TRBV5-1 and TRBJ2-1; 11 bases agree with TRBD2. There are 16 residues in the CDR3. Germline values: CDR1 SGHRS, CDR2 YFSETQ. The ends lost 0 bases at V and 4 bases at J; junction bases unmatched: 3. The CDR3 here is CASSLGTSGFYNEQFF. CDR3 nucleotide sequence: TGCGCCAGCAGCTTGGGGACTAGCGGGTTTTACAATGAGCAGTTCTTC. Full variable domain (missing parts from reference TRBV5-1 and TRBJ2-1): KAGVTQTPRYLIKTRGQQVTLSCSPISGHRSVSWYQQTPGQGLQFLFEYFSETQRNKGNFPGRFSGRQFSNSRSEMNVSTLELGDSALYLCASSLGTSGFYNEQFFGPGTRLTVL.

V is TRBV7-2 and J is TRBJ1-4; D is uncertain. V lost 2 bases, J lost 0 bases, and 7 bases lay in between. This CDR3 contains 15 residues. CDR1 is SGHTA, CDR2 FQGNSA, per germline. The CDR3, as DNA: TGTGCCAGCAGCTTATTGGCAGCAACTAATGAAAAACTGTTTTTT. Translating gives CASSLLAATNEKLFF.

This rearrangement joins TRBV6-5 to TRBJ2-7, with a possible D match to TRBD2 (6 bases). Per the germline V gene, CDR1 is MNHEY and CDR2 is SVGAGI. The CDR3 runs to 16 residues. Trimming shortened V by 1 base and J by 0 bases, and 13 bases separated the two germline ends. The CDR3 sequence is CASSYWAGSRSYEQYF. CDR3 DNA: TGTGCCAGCAGTTACTGGGCGGGGTCACGCTCCTACGAGCAGTACTTC.

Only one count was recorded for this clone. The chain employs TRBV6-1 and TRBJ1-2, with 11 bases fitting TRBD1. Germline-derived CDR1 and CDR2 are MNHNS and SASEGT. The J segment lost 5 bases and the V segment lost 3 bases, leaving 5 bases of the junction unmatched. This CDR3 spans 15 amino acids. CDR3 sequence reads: CASSEGQGVQYGYTF. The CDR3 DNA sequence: TGTGCCAGCAGTGAGGGACAGGGGGTCCAATATGGCTACACCTTC.

CDR3 in DNA: TGTGCCAGCAGCTCAACTTGGACTAGCGGTCACTCCTACAATGAGCAGTTCTTC. Residues: CASSSTWTSGHSYNEQFF. The rearrangement links TRBV5-8 to TRBJ2-1; TRBD2 matches at 10 bases. Germline CDR1 SGHTS, CDR2 YDEGEE. V shed 3 bases and J 0 bases; nucleotides not matched to a gene: 9. The CDR3 spans 18 residues.